These T cell receptor beta chains were read from a single sample in a study of early T cells in non-severe SARS-CoV-2 infection. MiXCR, applied by TCRdb to the 5' RACE reads, yields one record per CDR3 protein. The sample lists approximately 31,000 distinct CDR3 sequences, roughly 5.8% occurring once. The material sequenced was whole blood. These receptors all come from an adult who was a healthcare worker with PCR-confirmed SARS-CoV-2 infection or an uninfected control (not recorded which). CDR3s include the opening cysteine and the closing phenylalanine or tryptophan.

J	V	CDR3
TRBJ2-2	TRBV7-9	CASSLTPLSGRDTGELFF
TRBJ1-5	TRBV2	CASSGWTGDNQPQHF
TRBJ2-2	TRBV6-4	CASSDSGTSDTGELFF
TRBJ1-1	TRBV2	CASSQGENTEAFF
TRBJ2-3	TRBV28	CASSLNTDTQYF
TRBJ2-5	TRBV5-5	CASSFPGGETQYF
TRBJ2-5	TRBV2	CASSDSLAGQETQYF
TRBJ1-1	TRBV7-3	CASSAGANTEAFF
TRBJ2-7	TRBV20-1	CSARWQLQGGNEQYF
TRBJ1-2	TRBV7-6	CASSLAPGQGSYGYTF
TRBJ2-6	TRBV13	CASSLRGFSGANVLTF
TRBJ1-1	TRBV28	CASSSAVWEAFF
TRBJ1-3	TRBV20-1	CSARDYQGWNTIYF
TRBJ2-7	TRBV30	CAWSVGTFYEQYF
TRBJ1-1	TRBV6-6	CASSYSPQGGTEAFF
TRBJ2-7	TRBV4-2	CASSQKTREGPHEQYF
TRBJ2-7	TRBV7-2	CASSLVFREQYF
TRBJ1-6	TRBV9	CASSELDRANSPLHF
TRBJ2-3	TRBV5-4	CASSLDKGTTDTQYF
TRBJ2-1	TRBV30	CAWRWTPYNEQFF
TRBJ2-1	TRBV29-1	CSVCRSSYNEQFF
TRBJ1-4	TRBV30	CAWGALAGEKLFF
TRBJ2-3	TRBV7-8	CASSPRPTGTTDTQYF
TRBJ2-1	TRBV2	CASRQGGYRFF
TRBJ2-1	TRBV5-4	CASSVGHGTGDEQFF
TRBJ2-7	TRBV27	CASSPGLVGAYEQYF
TRBJ2-7	TRBV7-9	CASSPRSTGYEQYF